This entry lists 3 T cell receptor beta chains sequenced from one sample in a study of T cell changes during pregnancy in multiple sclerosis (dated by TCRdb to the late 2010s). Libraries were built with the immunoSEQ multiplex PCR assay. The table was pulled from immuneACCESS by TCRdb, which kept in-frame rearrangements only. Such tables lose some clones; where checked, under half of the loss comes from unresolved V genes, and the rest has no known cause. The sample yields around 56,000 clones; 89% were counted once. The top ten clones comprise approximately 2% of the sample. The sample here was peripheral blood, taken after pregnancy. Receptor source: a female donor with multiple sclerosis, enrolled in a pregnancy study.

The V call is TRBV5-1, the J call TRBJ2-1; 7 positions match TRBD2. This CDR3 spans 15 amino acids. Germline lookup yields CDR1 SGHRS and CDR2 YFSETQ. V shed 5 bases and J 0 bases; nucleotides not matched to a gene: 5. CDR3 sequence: CASRWRGISYNEQFF. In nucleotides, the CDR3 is TGCGCCAGCAGGTGGCGGGGGATCTCCTACAATGAGCAGTTCTTC.

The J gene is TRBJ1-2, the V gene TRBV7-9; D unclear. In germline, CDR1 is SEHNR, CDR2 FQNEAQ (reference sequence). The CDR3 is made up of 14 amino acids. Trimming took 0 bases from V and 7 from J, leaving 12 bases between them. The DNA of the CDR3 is TGTGCCAGCAGCTTAGCGACCGGAGCTATTGGCTACACCTTC. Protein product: CASSLATGAIGYTF.

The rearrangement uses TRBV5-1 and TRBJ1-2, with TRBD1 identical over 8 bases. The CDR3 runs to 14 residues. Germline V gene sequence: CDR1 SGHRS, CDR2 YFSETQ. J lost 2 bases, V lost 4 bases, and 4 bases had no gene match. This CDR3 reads CASSPRQGNYGYTF. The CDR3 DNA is TGCGCCAGCAGCCCACGACAGGGGAACTATGGCTACACCTTC.